This T cell receptor beta chain was captured by sequencing in a study of T cell responses to AZD1222 COVID-19 vaccine. Libraries were prepared by immunoSEQ multiplex PCR; TCRdb keeps only in-frame clonotypes and omits some of them. The sample has approximately 180,000 clones, more than 80% seen once. The CDR3 runs 18 residues. The germline gives CDR1 LGHNA, CDR2 YSLEER. V lost 1 base and J lost 0; bases outside the gene matches: 10. The source material was peripheral blood, sampled 28 days after the second dose of the MenACWY control vaccine. This clonotype was obtained from an adult who received the MenACWY meningococcal vaccine as a control. This chain links TRBV4-3 with TRBJ2-3; 7 bases fit TRBD2. CDR3 in amino acids: CASSQGLAFTTSTDTQYF. The CDR3 bases are TGCGCCAGCAGCCAAGGACTAGCCTTCACAACTAGCACAGATACGCAGTATTTT.